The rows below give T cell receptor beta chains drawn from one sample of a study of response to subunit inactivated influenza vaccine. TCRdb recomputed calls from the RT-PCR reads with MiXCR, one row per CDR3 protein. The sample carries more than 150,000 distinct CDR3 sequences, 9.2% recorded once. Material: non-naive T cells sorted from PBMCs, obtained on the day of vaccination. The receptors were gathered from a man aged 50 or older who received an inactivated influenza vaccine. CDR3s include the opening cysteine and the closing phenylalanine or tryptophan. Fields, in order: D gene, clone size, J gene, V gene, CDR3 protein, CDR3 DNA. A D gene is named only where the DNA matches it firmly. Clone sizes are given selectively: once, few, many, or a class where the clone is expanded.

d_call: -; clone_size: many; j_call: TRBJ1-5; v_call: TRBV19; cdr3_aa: CASTDSYQPQHF; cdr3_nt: TGTGCCAGTACCGATTCGTATCAGCCCCAGCATTTT
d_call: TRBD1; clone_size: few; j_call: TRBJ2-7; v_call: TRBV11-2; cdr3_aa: CASSVSTGRRYEQYF; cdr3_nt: TGTGCCAGCAGCGTCTCGACAGGGCGGCGCTACGAGCAGTACTTC
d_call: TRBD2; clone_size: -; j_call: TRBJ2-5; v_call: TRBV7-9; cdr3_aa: CASSRRRSGGVETQYF; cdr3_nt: TGTGCCAGCAGCCGTCGCCGTAGCGGGGGAGTGGAGACCCAGTACTTC
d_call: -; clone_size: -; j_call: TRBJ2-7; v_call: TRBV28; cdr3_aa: CASSLSRTVAYEQYF; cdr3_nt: TGTGCCAGCAGTTTGTCCCGGACGGTGGCCTACGAGCAGTACTTC
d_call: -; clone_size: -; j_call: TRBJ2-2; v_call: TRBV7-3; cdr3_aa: CASSVQGNTGELFF; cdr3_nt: TGTGCCAGCAGCGTCCAGGGGAACACCGGGGAGCTGTTTTTT
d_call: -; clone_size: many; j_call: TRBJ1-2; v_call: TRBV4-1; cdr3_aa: CASRSSRRQDYGYTF; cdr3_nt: TGCGCCAGCAGAAGCTCCAGGCGTCAAGACTATGGCTACACCTTC
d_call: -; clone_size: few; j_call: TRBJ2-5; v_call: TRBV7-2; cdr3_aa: CASSLLPGGTETQYF; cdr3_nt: TGTGCCAGCAGCCTCCTCCCAGGGGGGACAGAGACCCAGTACTTC
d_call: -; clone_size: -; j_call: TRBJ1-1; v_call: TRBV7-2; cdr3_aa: CASSVGGGHTEAFF; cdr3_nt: TGTGCCAGCAGTGTGGGTGGGGGCCACACTGAAGCTTTCTTT
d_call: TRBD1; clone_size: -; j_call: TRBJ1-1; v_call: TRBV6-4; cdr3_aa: CASSDLQARGTEAFF; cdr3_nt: TGTGCCAGCAGTGACCTGCAAGCCAGGGGGACTGAAGCTTTCTTT
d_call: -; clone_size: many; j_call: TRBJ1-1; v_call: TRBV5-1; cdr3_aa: CASKTSWTVNTEAFF; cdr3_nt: TGCGCCAGCAAGACCTCGTGGACGGTGAACACTGAAGCTTTCTTT
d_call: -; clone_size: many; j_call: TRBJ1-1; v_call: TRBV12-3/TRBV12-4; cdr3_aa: CASSLFWVFSAGSTEAFF; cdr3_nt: TGTGCCAGCAGTTTATTCTGGGTGTTTTCCGCGGGGAGCACTGAAGCTTTCTTT
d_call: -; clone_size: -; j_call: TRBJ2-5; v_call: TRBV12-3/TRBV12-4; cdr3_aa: CASSLGAGKETQYF; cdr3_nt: TGTGCCAGCAGTTTAGGGGCAGGGAAAGAGACCCAGTACTTC
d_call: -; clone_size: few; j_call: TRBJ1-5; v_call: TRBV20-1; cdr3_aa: CSARDRGRAQHF; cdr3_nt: TGCAGTGCTAGAGATAGGGGCAGGGCCCAGCATTTT
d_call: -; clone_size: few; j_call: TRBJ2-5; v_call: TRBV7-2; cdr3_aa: CASSTPFSGAYQETQYF; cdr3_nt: TGTGCCAGCAGCACCCCTTTCTCGGGGGCGTACCAAGAGACCCAGTACTTC
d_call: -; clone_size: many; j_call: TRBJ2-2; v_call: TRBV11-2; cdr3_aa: CASSFRAGTGELFF; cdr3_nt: TGTGCCAGCAGCTTTAGGGCAGGCACCGGGGAGCTGTTTTTT
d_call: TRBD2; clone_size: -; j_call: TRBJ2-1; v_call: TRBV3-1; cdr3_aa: CASSQVFTSGRSVNEQFF; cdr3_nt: TGTGCCAGCAGCCAAGTATTCACTAGCGGGAGGTCGGTGAATGAGCAGTTCTTC
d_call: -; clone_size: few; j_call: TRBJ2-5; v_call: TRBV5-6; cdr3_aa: CASSKSGILETQYF; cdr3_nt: TGTGCCAGCAGCAAGTCCGGGATTTTGGAGACCCAGTACTTC
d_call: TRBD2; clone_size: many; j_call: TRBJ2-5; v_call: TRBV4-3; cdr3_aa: CASSQDWTSGRTQYF; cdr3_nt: TGCGCCAGCAGCCAAGATTGGACTAGCGGGAGGACCCAGTACTTC
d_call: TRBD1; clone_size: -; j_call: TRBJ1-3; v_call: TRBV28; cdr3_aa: CASSLGTVTSGNTIYF; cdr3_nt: TGTGCCAGCAGTTTAGGGACAGTCACCTCTGGAAACACCATATATTTT
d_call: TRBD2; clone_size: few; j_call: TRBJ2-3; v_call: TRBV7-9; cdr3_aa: CASSFSGISTDTQYF; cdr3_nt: TGTGCCAGCAGCTTTAGCGGGATTAGCACAGATACGCAGTATTTT
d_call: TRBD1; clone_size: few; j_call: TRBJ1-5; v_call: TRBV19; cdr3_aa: CASRTGQAINQPQHF; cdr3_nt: TGTGCCAGTAGGACGGGACAGGCGATCAATCAGCCCCAGCATTTT
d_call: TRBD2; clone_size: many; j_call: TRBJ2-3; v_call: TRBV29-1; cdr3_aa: CSVGIPSGRGTDTQYF; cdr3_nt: TGCAGCGTTGGCATCCCTAGCGGGAGGGGCACAGATACGCAGTATTTT
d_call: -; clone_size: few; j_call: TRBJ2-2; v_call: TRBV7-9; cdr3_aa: CASSLAAGVSTGELFF; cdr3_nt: TGTGCCAGCAGCTTAGCAGCCGGGGTGAGCACCGGGGAGCTGTTTTTT
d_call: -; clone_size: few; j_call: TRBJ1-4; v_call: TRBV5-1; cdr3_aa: CASRQAYRGINEKLFF; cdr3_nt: TGCGCCAGCAGACAGGCCTATCGGGGAATTAATGAAAAACTGTTTTTT
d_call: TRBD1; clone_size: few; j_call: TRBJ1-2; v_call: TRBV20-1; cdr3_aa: CSAPAGTDNYGYTF; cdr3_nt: TGCAGTGCGCCTGCGGGGACAGATAACTATGGCTACACCTTC
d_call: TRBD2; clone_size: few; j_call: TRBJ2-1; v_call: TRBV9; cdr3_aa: CASRPGLAGLGGQFF; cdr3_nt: TGTGCCAGCAGACCGGGACTAGCGGGTCTCGGTGGGCAGTTCTTC
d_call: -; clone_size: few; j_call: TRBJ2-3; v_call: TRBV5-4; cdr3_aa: CASSFWGETDTQYF; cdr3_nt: TGTGCCAGCAGCTTTTGGGGAGAAACAGATACGCAGTATTTT
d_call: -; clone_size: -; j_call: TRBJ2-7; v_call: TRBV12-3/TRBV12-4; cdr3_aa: CASTSTGYYEQYF; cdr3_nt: TGTGCCAGCACCTCTACAGGGTACTACGAGCAGTACTTC
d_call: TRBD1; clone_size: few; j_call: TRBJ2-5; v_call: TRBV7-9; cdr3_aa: CASSFRTGQETQYF; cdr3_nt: TGTGCCAGCAGCTTCCGGACAGGGCAAGAGACCCAGTACTTC
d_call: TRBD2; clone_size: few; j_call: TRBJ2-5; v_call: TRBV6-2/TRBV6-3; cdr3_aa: CASSYSARTSGGHF; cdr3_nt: TGTGCCAGCAGTTACTCAGCCAGGACTAGCGGGGGGCACTTC
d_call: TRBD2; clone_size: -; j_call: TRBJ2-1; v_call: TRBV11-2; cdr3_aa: CASSLDSLRGGGEQFF; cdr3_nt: TGTGCCAGCAGCTTAGACAGCCTGCGGGGGGGCGGTGAGCAGTTCTTC
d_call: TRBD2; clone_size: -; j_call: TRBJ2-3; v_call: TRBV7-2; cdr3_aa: CASSLVFSGGVDTQYF; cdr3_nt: TGTGCCAGCAGCTTAGTTTTTAGCGGGGGAGTAGATACGCAGTATTTT
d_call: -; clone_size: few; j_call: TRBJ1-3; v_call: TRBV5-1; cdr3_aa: CASSPGTGRDTIYF; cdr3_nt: TGCGCCAGCAGCCCCGGGACGGGGAGGGACACCATATATTTT
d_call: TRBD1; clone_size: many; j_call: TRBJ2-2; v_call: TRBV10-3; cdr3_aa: CAIKRGQVNTGELFF; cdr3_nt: TGTGCCATCAAGAGGGGACAGGTGAACACCGGGGAGCTGTTTTTT
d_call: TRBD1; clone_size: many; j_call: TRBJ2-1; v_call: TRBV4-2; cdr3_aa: CASSQDRQGWNEQFF; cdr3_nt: TGTGCCAGCAGCCAAGACCGACAGGGGTGGAATGAGCAGTTCTTC
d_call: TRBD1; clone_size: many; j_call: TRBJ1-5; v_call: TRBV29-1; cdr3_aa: CSVSAGTGGNQPQHF; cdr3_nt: TGCAGCGTTTCCGCCGGGACAGGGGGTAATCAGCCCCAGCATTTT